This T cell receptor (beta chain) was recovered during a study of cytomegalovirus exposure and HLA in healthy donors (dated 2017 in TCRdb). In the study overall: An earlier analysis of some 600 of the donors reported 276 Gb of sequence data and around 120 million unique TCR beta sequences obtained from about 179 million T cells. Approximately 310 gigabases of sequencing data and tens of millions of unique TCR sequences were included in an early release covering several hundred HLA-typed donors. The genetic ancestry cluster associated with self-reported Caucasian donors included 80% to 90% of the roughly 410 genotyped donors. The study was designed to test whether signatures of past pathogen exposure could be identified by cataloging public T cell receptors. The study used immunosequencing to profile the T cell repertoires of hundreds of subjects and linked those repertoires to cytomegalovirus serostatus. Along with the roughly 610-subject first cohort, a separate validation cohort of some 130 different subjects was used. The study combined high-throughput TCR immunosequencing, statistical association of individual TCRs with disease status, and machine learning to predict cytomegalovirus infection status. A later analysis re-examined previously published TCR beta repertoires from 600 to 700 donors and added high-resolution HLA genotyping to investigate patterns of TCR occurrence. The later analysis used no new phenotypic data to find candidate immune exposures, relying instead on TCR beta sequences and their occurrence across donors. To decide whether each TCR beta V gene segment behaved as functional or pseudogenic, an earlier analysis of several hundred of the donors relied on high-throughput TCR beta sequencing. Donor age, sex, ethnicity and CMV serostatus were compiled alongside the repertoire data. Genome-wide SNP genotypes for about 60% of the 666 donors were used in a later genetic analysis, which treated that subset as a discovery cohort. All discovery cohort repertoires had been generated on a single sequencing platform. HLA typing included class I and class II loci at four-digit resolution. The number of typed donors differed by locus: about 629-640 for A, B, C, DRB1 and DQB1; 500 to 550 for DQA1; 606 for DPA1; and roughly 490 for DPB1. A few DR-DQ haplotypes were treated as single units for association and clustering because of strong linkage in the cohort. On average, roughly 250,000 unique TCR beta nucleotide sequences were sequenced per donor among 398 genotyped donors of the cohort, with around 19% of those sequences being non-productive. Broader findings and caveats from the paper: In an earlier analysis of roughly 500 of the donors, most TCR beta V segments appeared in productive rearrangements about 87% or about 30% of the time, broadly matching IMGT annotations. The authors suggested that the approach could potentially be generalized to other disease states and immunological phenotypes. Because some donors lacked HLA typing at each locus, the association tests relied only on the typed subset. While some public TCRs were present in many individuals, most TCR sequences turned up only very rarely across donors. In a later analysis, HLA-associated TCR beta chains showed more clonal expansion and lower generation probabilities than non-associated chains that were equally common. In the study, 150 to 200 TCR beta chains were listed as associated with cytomegalovirus. Because counts were too low, about 17 rarely observed V segments, including chromosome 9 orphons, were excluded from the earlier analysis of about 500 of the donors. CMV serostatus was the only immune exposure information available for the cohort. Linkage disequilibrium might explain the correlated functional status among segregating V segments, but an unknown experimental factor could not be excluded. In vitro tests confirmed that three of the cytomegalovirus-associated TCR beta chains recognize cytomegalovirus antigens. Only TCR beta chains were sequenced in this cohort, and the absence of alpha or paired-chain data limited detectable features. In both the original and validation cohorts, the classifier was reported to diagnose cytomegalovirus status with high specificity and sensitivity. Strong co-occurrence of HLA alleles, especially DR and DQ, made assigning TCR associations to individual alleles difficult. In a later genetic analysis, fewer N-insertions in productive TCRs were reported among donors in an Asian-associated ancestry cluster than the roughly 700-donor mean. Some IMGT-functional V segments, including TRBV6-2 and TRBV6-3, could not be distinguished by the 87-base-pair reads and were therefore excluded. The presence/absence analyses assumed that sequencing depth was roughly uniform across donors, and that assumption may not be true. A later analysis found that most CMV-associated TCR beta chains appeared HLA-restricted, with HLA associations seemingly driven largely by CMV exposure. A cluster of highly shared sequence variants was judged likely to be a technical artifact of the sequencing pipeline. Several of the top co-occurrence clusters appeared to be linked to parvovirus B19, influenza, CMV and Epstein-Barr virus, according to a later analysis. Specific HLA alleles were associated with 15,000 to 20,000 TCR beta sequences at a false discovery rate of 0.05 in a later analysis. In a later analysis, the rate of TCR association differed among HLA loci, with DRB1 alleles having the most associated TCRs and HLA-C alleles having the fewest. A later genetic analysis associated a missense DCLRE1C variant with V-gene and J-gene trimming of TCR beta chains, and an independent cohort replicated the association. A further reported finding was that TCR beta sequences accurately predicted the HLA-A and HLA-B alleles for most subjects in the first cohort.

Spanning cysteine to phenylalanine, the CDR3 consists of 17 amino acids. The kept DNA is CDR3 alone, 51 bases in frame from the first base. According to the germline V gene, CDR1 reads MDHEN and CDR2 reads SYDVKM. Libraries were made using the immunoSEQ multiplex PCR assay. For the multiplex PCR, a mixture combining 60 forward primers for TCR Vbeta segments and 13 reverse primers for TCR Jbeta segments was used. The CDR3 region of rearranged TCR beta genes was amplified from genomic DNA by a multiplex PCR assay. The Illumina HiSeq System was used to sequence the amplified TCR beta libraries as 87-base-pair reads. On the study's bioinformatics: A later analysis tallied tens of millions of unique TCR beta chains across the 666 repertoires, and about 12 million of those chains were shared by two or more donors. A nearest-neighbor algorithm error-corrected the raw reads and collapsed the reads into unique sequences, merging closely related sequences to remove PCR and sequencing errors. To assign V, D and J gene segments, CDR3 sequences were aligned to IMGT reference sequences. For a sequence to be retained, at least a six-nucleotide match to both a V gene segment and a J gene segment was required. Rearrangements were called productive when the CDR3 lacked stop codons and stayed in frame with V and J; all others were non-productive. Following IMGT convention, CDR3 was defined as the stretch from the second conserved V-encoded cysteine to the conserved J-encoded phenylalanine. The earlier analysis of some 540 of the donors excluded any sequence lacking an unambiguous match to a single V gene segment. In an earlier analysis of several hundred of the donors, a V segment was called functional when productive rearrangements were above 56.7%, and segregating when the standard deviation between donors exceeded 5%. To diagnose cytomegalovirus status from the catalog of TCR beta chain sequences, a statistical classification framework was built. In a later analysis, V and J genes were assigned by comparing TCR nucleotide sequences against IMGT/GENE-DB human TR gene sequences. Using the TCRdist pipeline, a later analysis assigned CDR3 sequences along with most-parsimonious VDJ recombination scenarios. A later analysis defined each TCR beta chain by its CDR3 amino acid sequence plus V-gene family, and excluded reads lacking a unique V-gene family. To address suspected cross-contamination and a sequencing artifact, a later analysis removed roughly 640 highly shared, low-generation-probability nucleotide sequences. For each public chain, a later analysis derived a clonal expansion index from normalized ranks of inferred template counts within each repertoire. In a later analysis, generation probabilities were computed using a VDJ recombination model fitted to out-of-frame rearrangements, and the results were checked against IGoR. A later analysis scored TCR-TCR, TCR-HLA and TCR-CMV co-occurrence with hypergeometric tests, applying a repertoire-size bias correction to TCR pairs. A later analysis estimated false discovery rates by permuting HLA or CMV assignments 20 times. In a later analysis, co-occurring TCRs were grouped with DBSCAN, and TCRdist sequence similarity was added when clustering was performed within HLA-allele-positive subsets. Repertoires with fewer than 30,000 or more than 120,000 public chains were left out of co-occurrence clustering, as were about five repertoires with anomalous nucleotide sharing. This immuneACCESS table, as held by TCRdb, lists in-frame sequences with V and J called but not all clones. Of the missing ones, under half trace to an unresolved V gene in checked studies; the others have no known cause. V, J and clone size derive from that table, while D and trimming were established from the DNA sequence. This sample gives about 150,000 clones in total; around 79% of them show up just once. Of the sample, approximately 3% is held by the ten largest clones.

In total, approximately 690 healthy bone marrow donors made up the cohort. Cohort members were all nominally healthy when sampled, although unrecorded immune exposures were likely present. The donor was CMV seronegative and belonged to the group of 352 seronegative cohort members. A peripheral blood sample was provided by each donor, and peripheral blood mononuclear cells were used for TCR beta sequencing. The Qiagen DNeasy Blood Extraction Kit was used to extract genomic DNA from the blood cell samples. With regard to this clone: Its binding antigen is unknown. One end of the junction is discordant with germline, which a read error may explain.

Material: PBMCs. This sequence was found in a man younger than 35 in good health and CMV-seronegative. The receptor chain draws on TRBV28 and TRBJ2-4, with 8 central nucleotides matching TRBD2. The nucleotides read TGTGCCAGCAGCGGGGGGGGGTCTTTTGTAGCCAAAAACAGTCAGTACTTC. It translates to CASSGGGSFVAKNSQYF.